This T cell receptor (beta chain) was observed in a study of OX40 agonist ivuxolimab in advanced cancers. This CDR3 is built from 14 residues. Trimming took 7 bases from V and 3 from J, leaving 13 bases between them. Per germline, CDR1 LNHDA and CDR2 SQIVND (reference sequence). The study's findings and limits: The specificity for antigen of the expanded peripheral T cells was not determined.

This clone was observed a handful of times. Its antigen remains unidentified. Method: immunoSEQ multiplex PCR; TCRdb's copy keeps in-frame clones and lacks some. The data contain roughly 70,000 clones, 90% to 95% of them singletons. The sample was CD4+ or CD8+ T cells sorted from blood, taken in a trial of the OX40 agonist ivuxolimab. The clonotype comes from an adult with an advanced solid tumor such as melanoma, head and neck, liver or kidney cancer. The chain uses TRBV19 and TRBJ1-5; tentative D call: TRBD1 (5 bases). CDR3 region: CASKEGPANQPQHF. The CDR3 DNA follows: TGTGCCAGTAAAGAGGGGCCAGCCAATCAGCCCCAGCATTTT.